This passage covers 5 T cell receptor beta chains from one sample sequenced in a study of blood T cell repertoires in COVID-19 (dated by TCRdb to about 2020). Libraries were built with the immunoSEQ multiplex PCR assay. What TCRdb holds here is the immuneACCESS table cut down to in-frame rearrangements. Part of the clones is not present; checked against another copy, under half of the missing clones reflect an unresolved V gene, and the others are unexplained. This sample comprises a few hundred thousand clones, roughly nine tenths of them detected only once. Clones ranked in the top ten supply 2.5% to 3.5% of the sample. Sequencing was performed on PBMCs or T cells enriched from blood (not recorded which). These receptors were collected from a woman aged 45-59 years who had been exposed to COVID-19.

The chain recombines TRBV5-4 with TRBJ2-5; D perhaps matches TRBD1 (6 bases). Germline CDR1 and CDR2: SGHNT and YYREEE (reference sequence). CDR3 length: 15 amino acids. V lost 4 bases, J lost 4 bases, and 17 bases lay in between. The CDR3 reads CASSDGQLNGETQYF. CDR3 nucleotide sequence: TGTGCCAGCAGCGATGGACAGCTAAACGGAGAGACCCAGTACTTC. The entire variable domain, with the rest obtained from reference TRBV5-4 and TRBJ2-5, is as follows: ETGVTQSPTHLIKTRGQQVTLRCSSQSGHNTVSWYQQALGQGPQFIFQYYREEENGRGNFPPRFSGLQFPNYSSELNVNALELDDSALYLCASSDGQLNGETQYFGPGTRLLVL.

This sequence joins TRBV28 and TRBJ2-7, with D possibly being TRBD1 (6 bases). V dropped 7 bases and J dropped 6 bases, with 19 bases sitting between them. There are 14 residues in the CDR3. CDR1 and CDR2 from the germline V gene are MDHEN and SYDVKM. The CDR3 sequence is CASNPAQGRAEQYF. The DNA of the CDR3 is TGTGCCAGCAATCCGGCACAGGGTAGGGCCGAGCAGTACTTC.

This clone has only a few counts. The V gene is TRBV2, the J gene TRBJ2-5; tentatively, D is TRBD1 (5 bases). Germline-derived CDR1 and CDR2 are SNHLY and FYNNEI. This CDR3 region has 14 residues. Trimming removed 3 bases from V and 4 bases from J, with 12 bases in between. CDR3 bases: TGTGCCAGCAGTGATCAGGGAAGGAGAGAGACCCAGTACTTC. Translating gives CASSDQGRRETQYF.

The chain uses TRBV4-2 and TRBJ1-2, with 7 bases matching TRBD1. The germline V gene encodes CDR1 LGHNA and CDR2 YNFKEQ. The V gene end was trimmed by 0 bases and the J gene end by 0 bases; junction bases not matched to a gene: 1. There are 15 residues in the CDR3. CDR3 in amino acids: CASSQEGQSNYGYTF. Written as DNA, the CDR3 is TGTGCCAGCAGCCAAGAGGGACAGTCTAACTATGGCTACACCTTC.

The genes are TRBV11-2 and TRBJ1-2; the D gene is possibly TRBD1 (5 bases). The CDR3 is 15 amino acids. Trimming removed 5 bases from V and 3 bases from J, with 16 bases in between. Germline V gives CDR1 SGHAT, CDR2 FQNNGV. CDR3 sequence (DNA): TGTGCCAGCAGCCCCCGCCTGACAGAGGACTATGGCTACACCTTC. This sequence encodes CASSPRLTEDYGYTF.